This entry lists 3 T cell receptor beta chains sequenced from one sample in a study of cytomegalovirus exposure and HLA in healthy donors. The study ran its PCR with 60 Vbeta and 13 Jbeta primers. Clones were sequenced by immunoSEQ multiplex PCR, and TCRdb holds only the in-frame ones, with some missing. This repertoire shows 150,000 or so clones, about 75% found once; its top ten account for 2% to 3%. Input material: PBMCs. The receptors shown here come from a female donor in good health and CMV-seronegative.

The J gene is TRBJ2-1, the V gene TRBV2; the D gene is possibly TRBD1 (6 bases). CDR3 length equals 11 residues. The V gene lost 8 bases and the J gene lost 5 bases, with 7 bases spanning the gap. Germline values: CDR1 SNHLY, CDR2 FYNNEI. The CDR3 here is CASPGDNEQFF. CDR3 bases: TGTGCCAGCCCAGGGGACAATGAGCAGTTCTTC.

The chain has TRBV11-2 and TRBJ2-1; possible D gene TRBD2, 5 bases. The CDR3 is 16 residues long. The germline V and J ends were trimmed by 6 bases and 1 base, with 16 bases remaining between them. CDR1 and CDR2 (germline): SGHAT, FQNNGV. The CDR3 region is CASRLLRGKSYNEQFF. CDR3 nucleotide sequence: TGTGCCAGCAGACTATTGCGAGGGAAATCCTACAATGAGCAGTTCTTC.

The rearrangement links TRBV7-6 to TRBJ2-3; 8 bases are shared with TRBD2. The ends lost 1 base at V and 1 base at J; junction bases unmatched: 4. Germline V CDR1 and CDR2: SGHVS, FNYEAQ. The CDR3 is made up of 16 amino acids. The CDR3 DNA sequence: TGTGCCAGCAGCTTAGGGCGAGCGGGAGGCACAGATACGCAGTATTTT. This encodes CASSLGRAGGTDTQYF.